This T cell receptor beta chain was identified in a study of blood T cell repertoires in COVID-19. Assignment of participants to cohorts was predicated upon participant-reported clinical history. The V and J ends lost 0 bases and 7 bases, in that order; junction bases with no gene match: 4. The CDR3 sequence is 14 residues long. Germline CDR1 reads SEHNR; CDR2 reads FQNEAQ (reference sequence). TCRdb's copy holds only in-frame clones and misses some; the assay was immunoSEQ multiplex PCR. The sample has under 400,000 clones, more than 70% seen once; the top ten hold approximately 0.93%. The sequence was obtained from a woman aged 25 to 39 who had been exposed to COVID-19. Sequencing was done on a sample of PBMCs or T cells enriched from blood (not recorded which). The chain carries TRBV7-9 and TRBJ1-2; TRBD1 matches at 8 bases. The CDR3 reads CASSLAARGLGYTF. CDR3 coding DNA: TGTGCCAGCAGCTTAGCGGCCAGGGGGCTTGGCTACACCTTC.